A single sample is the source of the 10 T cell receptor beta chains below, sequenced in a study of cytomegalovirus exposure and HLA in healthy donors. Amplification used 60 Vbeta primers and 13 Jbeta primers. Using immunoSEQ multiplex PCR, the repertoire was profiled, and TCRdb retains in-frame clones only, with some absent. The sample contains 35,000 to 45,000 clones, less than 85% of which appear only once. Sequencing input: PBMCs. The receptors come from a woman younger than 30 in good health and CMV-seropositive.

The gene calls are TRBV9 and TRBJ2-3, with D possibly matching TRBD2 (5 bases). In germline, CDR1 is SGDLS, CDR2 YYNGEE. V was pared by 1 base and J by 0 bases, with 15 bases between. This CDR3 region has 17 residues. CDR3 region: CASSVWQEVRSTDTQYF. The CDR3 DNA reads TGTGCCAGCAGCGTATGGCAGGAGGTTAGGAGCACAGATACGCAGTATTTT.

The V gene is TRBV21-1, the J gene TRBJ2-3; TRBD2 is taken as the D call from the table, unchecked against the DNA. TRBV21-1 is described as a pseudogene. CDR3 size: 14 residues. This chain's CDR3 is CANRLAGVPDTQYF. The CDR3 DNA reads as TGTGCCAACAGGCTAGCGGGAGTCCCAGATACGCAGTATTTT.

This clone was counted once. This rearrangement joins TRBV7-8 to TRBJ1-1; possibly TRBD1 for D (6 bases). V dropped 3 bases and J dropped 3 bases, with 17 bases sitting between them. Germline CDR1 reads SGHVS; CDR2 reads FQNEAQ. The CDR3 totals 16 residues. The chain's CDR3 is CASSFRGGSMDTEAFF. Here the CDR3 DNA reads TGTGCCAGCAGCTTTAGGGGGGGGAGTATGGACACTGAAGCTTTCTTT.

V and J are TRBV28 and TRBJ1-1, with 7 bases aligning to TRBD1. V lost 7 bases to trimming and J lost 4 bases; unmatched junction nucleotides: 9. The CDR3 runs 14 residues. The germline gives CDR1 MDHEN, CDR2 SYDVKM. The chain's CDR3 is CASTSLTGSTEAFF. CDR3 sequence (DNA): TGTGCCAGCACCTCATTGACAGGGAGCACTGAAGCTTTCTTT.

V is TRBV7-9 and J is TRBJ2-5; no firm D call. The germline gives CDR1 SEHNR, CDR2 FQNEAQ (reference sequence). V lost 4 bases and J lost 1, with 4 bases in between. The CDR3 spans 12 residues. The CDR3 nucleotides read TGTGCCAGCAGCTCCGTCCAAGAGACCCAGTACTTC. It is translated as CASSSVQETQYF.

DNA for the CDR3: TGTGCCAGCAGTGGACAGGGGAGAGAGCAGTACTTC. Translation gives CASSGQGREQYF. The chain couples TRBV27 to TRBJ2-7; 9 bases map to TRBD1. With V trimmed by 5 bases and J by 7 bases, 3 bases remained unmatched. This CDR3 comprises 12 residues. Germline lookup yields CDR1 MNHEY and CDR2 SMNVEV (reference sequence).

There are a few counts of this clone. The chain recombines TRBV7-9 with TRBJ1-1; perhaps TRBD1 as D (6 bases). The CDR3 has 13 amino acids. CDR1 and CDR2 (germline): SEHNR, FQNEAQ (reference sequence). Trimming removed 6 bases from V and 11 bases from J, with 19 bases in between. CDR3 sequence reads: CASRQGGEVWAFF. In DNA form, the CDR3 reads TGTGCCAGCAGACAGGGCGGTGAAGTTTGGGCTTTCTTT.

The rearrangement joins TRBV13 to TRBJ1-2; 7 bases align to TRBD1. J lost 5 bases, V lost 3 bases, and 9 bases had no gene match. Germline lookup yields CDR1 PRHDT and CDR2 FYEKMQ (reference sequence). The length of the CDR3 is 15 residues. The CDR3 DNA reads TGTGCCAGCAGCTTCAAAACAGGGGTCCATTATGGCTACACCTTC. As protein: CASSFKTGVHYGYTF.

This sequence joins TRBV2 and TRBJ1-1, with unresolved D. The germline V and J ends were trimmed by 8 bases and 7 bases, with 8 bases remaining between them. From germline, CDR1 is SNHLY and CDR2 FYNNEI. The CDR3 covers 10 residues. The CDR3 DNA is TGTGCCAGCGGCTCAAGTGAAGCTTTCTTT. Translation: CASGSSEAFF.

Here the CDR3 DNA reads TGTGCCAGCAGTTTACAGGGCAGATCAACCTACGAGCAGTACTTC. It is translated as CASSLQGRSTYEQYF. The V gene is TRBV27, the J gene TRBJ2-7; tentatively, D is TRBD1 (5 bases). The germline V and J ends were trimmed by 2 bases and 2 bases, with 13 bases remaining between them. The CDR3 has 15 residues. Germline V gene sequence: CDR1 MNHEY, CDR2 SMNVEV (reference sequence).